These T cell receptor beta chains were read from a single sample in a study of identical twins. From the 5' RACE reads, TCRdb called clonotypes with MiXCR, one entry per CDR3 protein. Here the sample spans roughly 230,000 distinct CDR3 sequences, 6.5% to 9.5% being singletons. These same records also appear under a second study, on yellow fever vaccine responses in identical twins.

Specimen: CD8+ T cells sorted from blood. The receptors here all came from a woman between 18 and 29 years old in good health. The CDR3 runs from the conserved cysteine through the conserved F or W. D genes are given only for firm matches. A row's size may be missing; if present it is once, few, many or a size class.

v_call	j_call	d_call	clone_size	cdr3_aa	cdr3_nt
TRBV6-6	TRBJ1-1	TRBD1	many	CASSPTDRVAFF	TGTGCCAGCAGTCCTACGGACAGGGTAGCTTTCTTT
TRBV6-2/TRBV6-3	TRBJ2-1	NA	NA	CASSYWQRESEQFF	TGTGCCAGCAGTTACTGGCAGCGAGAATCTGAGCAGTTCTTC
TRBV27	TRBJ2-7	NA	few	CASSPTGLFFYEQYF	TGTGCCAGCAGTCCTACAGGGCTGTTTTTCTACGAGCAGTACTTC
TRBV5-6	TRBJ1-1	NA	few	CASSLGGRKDTEAFF	TGTGCCAGCAGCTTGGGGGGGAGGAAGGACACTGAAGCTTTCTTT
TRBV12-3/TRBV12-4	TRBJ2-1	NA	few	CASSLDINEQFF	TGTGCCAGCAGTTTAGATATCAATGAGCAGTTCTTC
TRBV10-3	TRBJ2-7	TRBD1	NA	CAISDPPDRRSYEQYF	TGTGCCATCAGTGACCCCCCGGACAGGAGGTCTTACGAGCAGTACTTC
TRBV7-6	TRBJ2-7	NA	NA	CASSDRGEQYF	TGTGCCAGCAGCGACCGCGGCGAGCAGTACTTC
TRBV29-1	TRBJ1-1	NA	many	CSVQGILGVVNTEAFF	TGCAGCGTTCAGGGGATATTAGGAGTTGTGAACACTGAAGCTTTCTTT
TRBV27	TRBJ2-7	TRBD1	many	CASRDRGNYEQYF	TGTGCCAGTAGAGACAGGGGGAATTACGAGCAGTACTTC
TRBV3-1	TRBJ2-7	TRBD2	few	CASSPTGLAGVQEQYF	TGTGCCAGCAGCCCCACCGGGTTAGCGGGGGTTCAAGAGCAGTACTTC
TRBV12-3/TRBV12-4	TRBJ2-3	NA	many	CASRGISSTDTQYF	TGTGCCAGCAGGGGAATTTCTAGCACAGATACGCAGTATTTT
TRBV12-3/TRBV12-4	TRBJ1-2	NA	many	CASSFGNYGYTF	TGTGCCAGCAGTTTTGGGAACTATGGCTACACCTTC
TRBV24-1	TRBJ1-5	NA	NA	CATSDLTPRSNQPQHF	TGTGCCACCAGTGATCTGACTCCTCGGAGCAATCAGCCCCAGCATTTT
TRBV27	TRBJ1-5	NA	NA	CASSLRFYSNQPQHF	TGTGCCAGCAGTTTAAGGTTTTATAGCAATCAGCCCCAGCATTTT
TRBV3-1	TRBJ2-1	TRBD1	many	CASSQGQGIRNEQFF	TGTGCCAGCAGCCAGGGACAGGGGATTCGGAATGAGCAGTTCTTC
TRBV25-1	TRBJ2-5	TRBD1	NA	CASSETNRQGETQYF	TGTGCCAGCAGTGAGACTAACCGACAGGGGGAGACCCAGTACTTC
TRBV10-1	TRBJ2-7	NA	few	CASSEGDMGEQYF	TGCGCCAGCAGTGAGGGGGATATGGGCGAGCAGTACTTC
TRBV20-1	TRBJ2-7	NA	few	CSARELDPPPPAWYF	TGCAGTGCTAGAGAATTGGACCCGCCCCCACCGGCCTGGTACTTC
TRBV4-3	TRBJ2-2	NA	many	CASSQETVRNTGELFF	TGCGCCAGCAGCCAAGAAACAGTGAGGAACACCGGGGAGCTGTTTTTT
TRBV12-3/TRBV12-4	TRBJ2-7	NA	few	CASSELAERGYEQYF	TGTGCCAGCAGTGAACTAGCAGAGAGGGGCTACGAGCAGTACTTC
TRBV7-8	TRBJ2-3	NA	few	CASTGLMHFTDTQYF	TGTGCCAGCACTGGACTCATGCATTTCACAGATACGCAGTATTTT
TRBV12-3/TRBV12-4	TRBJ2-1	NA	many	CASSLRGGSYNEQFF	TGTGCCAGCAGTTTAAGGGGGGGATCCTACAATGAGCAGTTCTTC
TRBV27	TRBJ2-1	NA	NA	CASSPPGAVSYNEQFF	TGTGCCAGCAGTCCACCGGGGGCGGTCTCCTACAATGAGCAGTTCTTC
TRBV6-2/TRBV6-3	TRBJ2-7	TRBD2	few	CASSYTNQLADAYEQYF	TGTGCCAGCAGTTATACGAACCAACTAGCGGACGCCTACGAGCAGTACTTC
TRBV3-1	TRBJ2-5	TRBD2	few	CASSDIAGVETQYF	TGTGCCAGCAGCGACATAGCGGGAGTTGAGACCCAGTACTTC
TRBV6-1	TRBJ2-1	NA	NA	CASSEAGGLSYNVQFF	TGTGCCAGCAGTGAAGCGGGGGGGCTTTCTTACAATGTGCAGTTCTTC
TRBV4-3	TRBJ2-1	NA	NA	CASSQDIYGGAGGEQFF	TGCGCCAGCAGCCAAGATATATACGGGGGCGCCGGAGGGGAGCAGTTCTTC
TRBV6-1	TRBJ2-7	TRBD1	few	CASSPQTGFYEQYF	TGTGCCAGCAGTCCACAGACAGGGTTCTACGAGCAGTACTTC
TRBV6-1	TRBJ2-1	TRBD1	NA	CASSDSGQPYNEQFF	TGTGCCAGCAGTGATTCGGGACAGCCCTACAATGAGCAGTTCTTC
TRBV6-1	TRBJ2-3	TRBD1	NA	CASSEGQGYTDTQYF	TGTGCCAGCAGTGAGGGACAGGGTTACACAGATACGCAGTATTTT
TRBV6-1	TRBJ1-1	TRBD1	few	CAGRDRVNTEAFF	TGTGCCGGAAGGGACAGGGTGAACACTGAAGCTTTCTTT
TRBV12-3/TRBV12-4	TRBJ2-7	NA	many	CASSPQGTEHLSYEQYF	TGTGCCAGCAGCCCGCAAGGGACGGAACACCTCTCCTACGAGCAGTACTTC
TRBV29-1	TRBJ2-1	TRBD1	many	CSVEGTGLVNEQFF	TGCAGCGTTGAAGGGACAGGGTTAGTCAATGAGCAGTTCTTC
TRBV15	TRBJ2-7	TRBD1	many	CATSRDGDRVNYEQYF	TGTGCCACCAGCAGAGATGGGGACAGGGTAAACTACGAGCAGTACTTC
TRBV27	TRBJ2-1	TRBD2	many	CASSPGLVSLYNEQFF	TGTGCCAGCAGTCCAGGACTAGTCTCCCTCTACAATGAGCAGTTCTTC
TRBV5-4	TRBJ2-7	TRBD2	NA	CASSLSASGDYEQYF	TGTGCCAGCAGCTTGTCGGCTAGCGGGGACTACGAGCAGTACTTC
TRBV12-5	TRBJ2-7	TRBD2	NA	CASGFELAGEGYEQYF	TGTGCTAGTGGTTTCGAACTAGCGGGAGAGGGGTACGAGCAGTACTTC
TRBV12-3/TRBV12-4	TRBJ2-5	TRBD1	NA	CASSHRDRHQETQYF	TGTGCCAGCAGTCACCGGGACAGGCATCAAGAGACCCAGTACTTC
TRBV28	TRBJ2-7	TRBD1	many	CASNTGTGFYEQYF	TGTGCCAGCAATACCGGGACAGGGTTCTACGAGCAGTACTTC
TRBV20-1	TRBJ1-6	NA	NA	CSAKEPGVGDNSPLHF	TGCAGTGCTAAAGAGCCAGGGGTTGGGGACAATTCACCCCTCCACTTT
TRBV29-1	TRBJ2-7	TRBD1	many	CSVPGTGGFYEQYF	TGCAGCGTTCCCGGGACAGGGGGTTTCTACGAGCAGTACTTC
TRBV27	TRBJ2-1	TRBD2	many	CASSPQREAYNEQFF	TGTGCCAGCAGCCCTCAGCGGGAGGCTTACAATGAGCAGTTCTTC
TRBV11-1	TRBJ2-1	NA	NA	CASSVFVGTIAIGGTYNEQFF	TGTGCCAGCAGCGTCTTCGTCGGGACAATCGCGATTGGGGGGACCTACAATGAGCAGTTCTTC
TRBV7-2	TRBJ2-5	NA	NA	CASSLALEGGETQYF	TGTGCCAGCAGCTTAGCGCTGGAGGGAGGAGAGACCCAGTACTTC
TRBV2	TRBJ2-1	TRBD2	few	CARRGSLNEQFF	TGTGCAAGGCGGGGGTCCCTAAATGAGCAGTTCTTC
TRBV27	TRBJ2-2	TRBD1	few	CASGDRGGNTGELFF	TGTGCCAGCGGAGACAGGGGAGGTAACACCGGGGAGCTGTTTTTT